The T cell receptor (beta chain) under discussion was sequenced for a study of cytomegalovirus exposure and HLA in healthy donors. It was with 60 Vbeta and 13 Jbeta primers that the PCR ran. The table came from immunoSEQ multiplex PCR; TCRdb's copy has only in-frame clones and leaves some out. The table has 90,000 to 120,000 clones, over 75% seen once. Overall study results and limits: In a later analysis, TCR association rates varied by HLA locus: DRB1 most, HLA-C fewest.

The germline V gene encodes CDR1 SGHAT and CDR2 FQNNGV. The germline V and J ends were trimmed by 1 base and 2 bases, with 10 bases remaining between them. This CDR3 spans 15 amino acids. As concerns this clone: The antigen remains undetermined.

Sequences were obtained from PBMCs. V usage is TRBV11-2 and J usage is TRBJ2-3, with D unresolved. The sequence was obtained from a male donor in good health and CMV-seronegative. The CDR3 region has the DNA TGTGCCAGCAGCTTAGTCTTAGCTTACACAGATACGCAGTATTTT. Translating gives CASSLVLAYTDTQYF.